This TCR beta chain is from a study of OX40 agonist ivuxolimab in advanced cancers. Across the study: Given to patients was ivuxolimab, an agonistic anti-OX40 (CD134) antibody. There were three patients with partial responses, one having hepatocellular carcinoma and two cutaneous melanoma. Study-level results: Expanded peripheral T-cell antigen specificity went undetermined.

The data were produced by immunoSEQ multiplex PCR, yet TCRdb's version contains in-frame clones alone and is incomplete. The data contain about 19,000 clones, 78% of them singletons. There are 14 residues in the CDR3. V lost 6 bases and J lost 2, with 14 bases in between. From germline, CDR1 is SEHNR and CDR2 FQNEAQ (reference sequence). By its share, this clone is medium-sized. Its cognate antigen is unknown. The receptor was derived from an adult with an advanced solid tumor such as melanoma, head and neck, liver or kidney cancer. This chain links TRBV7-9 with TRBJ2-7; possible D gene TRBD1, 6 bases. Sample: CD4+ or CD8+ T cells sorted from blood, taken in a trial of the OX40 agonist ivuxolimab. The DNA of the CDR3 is TGTGCCAGCAGTCACGCACAGGGTCCCTACGAGCAGTACTTC. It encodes CASSHAQGPYEQYF.